These 25 T cell receptor beta chains share one sample of origin, sequenced in a study of response to subunit inactivated influenza vaccine (dated 2018 in TCRdb). Library preparation used RT-PCR. The sequencer listed for this sample is Illumina HiSeq 2500. Clones were called with MiXCR by TCRdb after fastp trimmed the public reads at Q25, and only in-frame beta chains were retained. Identical CDR3 protein sequences are pooled into one entry, listed with their most common genes and DNA. In this sample the table shows about 650,000 distinct CDR3 sequences, approximately 15% of which occur a single time. Together, the top ten hold around a tenth of the sample. This specimen consisted of PBMCs from blood, obtained roughly 12 days after vaccination. Receptors originate from a man aged 45-65 years who received an inactivated influenza vaccine. Donor details come from another sample of the same person, matched by shared clones.

J is TRBJ2-5 and V is TRBV6-1, with a possible D match to TRBD2 (5 bases). The ends were cut back, 5 bases at V and 5 bases at J, with 18 bases in the middle. The CDR3 runs to 15 residues. Germline lookup yields CDR1 MNHNS and CDR2 SASEGT. This chain's CDR3 is CASSPTPGSGETQYF. The CDR3 DNA is TGTGCCAGCAGTCCTACCCCGGGGTCCGGCGAGACCCAGTACTTC.

This clonotype was found many times. V is TRBV5-1 and J is TRBJ2-1, with D uncertain. CDR1 SGHRS and CDR2 YFSETQ come from the germline V gene. This CDR3 spans 15 amino acids. V lost 4 bases, J lost 4 bases, and 15 bases lay in between. The CDR3 sequence: CASSASPTLYNEQFF. The CDR3 DNA follows: TGCGCCAGCAGCGCCAGTCCGACACTTTACAATGAGCAGTTCTTC.

This clonotype was found many times. Here the CDR3 DNA reads TGTGCCAGCAGTTTGTACGGGGGCACTGAAGCTTTCTTT. It specifies CASSLYGGTEAFF. The chain carries TRBV12-3 or TRBV12-4 and TRBJ1-1, with D maybe TRBD1 (5 bases). The CDR3 has 13 residues. Trimming took off 3 bases at V and 4 bases at J, with 9 bases between the two ends.

V gene TRBV9 combines with J gene TRBJ2-1, with D possibly called TRBD1 or TRBD2 (5 bases each). Germline V gene lookup returns CDR1 SGDLS and CDR2 YYNGEE. V was shortened by 4 bases and J by 7 bases, with 18 bases between the two germline ends. There are 15 residues in the CDR3. The CDR3 nucleotides read TGTGCCAGCAGCCGGGACCGGGGATTTCAAAATGAGCAGTTCTTC. This encodes CASSRDRGFQNEQFF. Combining the CDR3 with reference TRBV9 and TRBJ2-1 gives the whole variable domain DSGVTQTPKHLITATGQRVTLRCSPRSGDLSVYWYQQSLDQGLQFLIQYYNGEERAKGNILERFSAQQFPDLHSELNLSSLELGDSALYFCASSRDRGFQNEQFFGPGTRLTVL.

This clonotype was counted only a few times. This rearrangement joins TRBV20-1 to TRBJ1-2; 8 bases align to TRBD1. V lost 5 bases to trimming and J lost 0 bases; unmatched junction nucleotides: 5. Germline CDR1 and CDR2: DFQATT and SNEGSKA (reference sequence). This CDR3 has 14 residues. The CDR3 bases are TGCAGTGCTGGGGACAGGCAAGCTAACTATGGCTACACCTTC. Its translation: CSAGDRQANYGYTF.

V usage is TRBV20-1 and J usage is TRBJ1-2; D gene ambiguous. The CDR3 has 9 residues. Germline lookup yields CDR1 DFQATT and CDR2 SNEGSKA (reference sequence). The CDR3, as DNA: TGCACCTGGGACTATGGCTACACCTTC. Translated: CTWDYGYTF.

This clonotype has a count of ten or more. The rearrangement links TRBV12-3 or TRBV12-4 to TRBJ1-1; D might be TRBD1 (6 bases). V lost 6 bases and J lost 5, with 16 bases in between. CDR3 length: 14 amino acids. The CDR3 loop is CASSQGGGGTEAFF. The CDR3 region has the DNA TGTGCCAGCAGCCAAGGAGGAGGGGGGACTGAAGCTTTCTTT.

The rearrangement uses TRBV3-1 and TRBJ2-5; 7 nucleotides agree with TRBD2. This CDR3 is 15 amino acids long. The germline CDR1 and CDR2 sequences are LGHDT and YNNKEL (reference sequence). With 6 bases clipped from V and 5 bases from J, the junction kept 12 bases outside the gene matches. CDR3 sequence: CASSRTRLAWETQYF. CDR3 bases: TGTGCCAGCAGTCGCACCCGACTAGCTTGGGAGACCCAGTACTTC.

The chain links TRBV6-2 or TRBV6-3 to TRBJ2-5; D call uncertain. The CDR3 has 11 amino acids. Germline CDR1 is MNHEY and CDR2 is SVGEGT. V gave up 7 bases and J gave up 8 bases, with 11 bases separating them. The CDR3 sequence is CASTDLGTQYF. CDR3 in DNA: TGTGCCAGCACGGATCTGGGTACCCAGTACTTC.

This clonotype was seen once. Its ends do not fully match the called genes, so a read error is possible. This chain joins TRBV5-1 and TRBJ2-7; D is perhaps TRBD2 (5 bases). Germline loops: CDR1 SGHRS, CDR2 YFSETQ. The CDR3 length is 12 residues. This CDR3 reads CASSLGDGERYF. CDR3 DNA sequence: TGCGCCAGCAGCTTGGGTGATGGGGAGCGGTACTTC.

The chain is built from TRBV6-2 or TRBV6-3 and TRBJ1-2; D is possibly TRBD1 (6 bases). This CDR3 is built from 12 residues. Deletions cut 10 bases from V and 6 bases from J, with 15 bases between. Germline V lookup: CDR1 MNHEY, CDR2 SVGEGT. DNA of the CDR3: TGTGCCACCTGCACAGGGCATGATGGCTACACCTTC. It encodes CATCTGHDGYTF.

The chain recombines TRBV4-1 with TRBJ2-2; TRBD1 aligns across 8 bases. The junction had 12 bases not matched to a gene; V was cut back by 5 bases and J by 7 bases. CDR3 length equals 16 residues. CDR1 and CDR2 (germline): MGHRA, YSYEKL. In DNA form, the CDR3 reads TGCGCCAGCAGCTACAGTGGACAGGGCAGGGGCGGGGAGCTGTTTTTT. Protein sequence: CASSYSGQGRGGELFF.

This chain uses TRBV28 with TRBJ1-4, with D possibly being TRBD1 (5 bases). Germline V gene sequence: CDR1 MDHEN, CDR2 SYDVKM. Trimming took off 4 bases at V and 8 bases at J, with 11 bases between the two ends. This CDR3 is 13 amino acids long. CDR3 protein: CASSYRGKEKLFF. CDR3 in DNA: TGTGCCAGCAGTTACCGGGGGAAAGAAAAACTGTTTTTT.

This rearrangement joins TRBV7-2 to TRBJ2-3, with D unresolved. The germline V and J ends were trimmed by 2 bases and 7 bases, with 13 bases remaining between them. The CDR3 is 14 amino acids. Looked up from germline, CDR1 is SGHTA and CDR2 is FQGNSA. The CDR3 region is CASSLSSSVYTQYF. CDR3 coding DNA: TGTGCCAGCAGCTTAAGCAGCAGCGTGTATACGCAGTATTTT.

V gene TRBV29-1 combines with J gene TRBJ2-7; D gene unclear. The germline V gene has CDR1 SQVTM and CDR2 ANQGSEA. The CDR3 consists of 10 residues. Trimming shortened V by 0 bases and J by 10 bases, and 7 bases separated the two germline ends. The CDR3 coding sequence is TGCAGCGTTGAAGATCAGGTTCAGTACTTC. This translates into CSVEDQVQYF.

CDR3 residues: CASSPTLQVSNYGYTF. CDR3 in DNA: TGTGCCAGCAGCCCAACCCTACAGGTCTCAAACTATGGCTACACCTTC. This chain uses TRBV9 with TRBJ1-2; D is possibly TRBD1 (5 bases). Trimming removed 4 bases from V and 2 bases from J, with 18 bases in between. The CDR3 sequence is 16 residues long. Germline CDR1 SGDLS, CDR2 YYNGEE.

The CDR3 is CASSQERTGQGQETQYF. The DNA for the CDR3 is TGCGCCAGCAGCCAGGAGAGAACGGGACAGGGCCAAGAGACCCAGTACTTC. This sequence joins TRBV4-3 and TRBJ2-5, with 9 bases that match TRBD1. The CDR3 is 17 amino acids. Germline trimming cut 3 bases from V and 1 base from J; bases unmatched to any gene: 9. The germline V gene has CDR1 LGHNA and CDR2 YSLEER.

In this sample, this clonotype turned up many times. The chain couples TRBV7-9 to TRBJ2-7; D not resolved. The V and J ends lost 3 bases and 3 bases respectively, with 6 bases between them. The germline V gene encodes CDR1 SEHNR and CDR2 FQNEAQ (reference sequence). The CDR3 extends over 12 amino acids. CDR3 sequence (DNA): TGTGCCAGCAGCTTGCAGAACTACGAGCAGTACTTC. Translating gives CASSLQNYEQYF.

The chain joins TRBV11-2 to TRBJ2-3; TRBD2 matches at 8 bases. The junction had 4 bases not matched to a gene; V was cut back by 3 bases and J by 2 bases. CDR3 length equals 15 residues. Germline V gene data show CDR1 as SGHAT and CDR2 as FQNNGV. The CDR3 sequence: CASSFWRGDTDTQYF. As DNA, the CDR3 is TGTGCCAGCAGCTTTTGGCGGGGGGACACAGATACGCAGTATTTT.

The chain employs TRBV6-6 and TRBJ2-1; maybe TRBD2 (5 bases). Germline lookup yields CDR1 MNHNY and CDR2 SVGAGI (reference sequence). V lost 8 bases and J lost 6, with 11 bases in between. The CDR3 totals 12 residues. The CDR3, as DNA: TGTGCCAGCGAGGGAGAGGGCAATGAGCAGTTCTTC. Translating it yields CASEGEGNEQFF.

This clonotype has just a few counts. This rearrangement joins TRBV7-6 to TRBJ2-7; TRBD1 agrees at 7 bases. This CDR3 region has 14 residues. CDR1 is SGHVS, CDR2 FNYEAQ, per germline. With 5 bases clipped from V and 7 bases from J, the junction kept 11 bases outside the gene matches. The CDR3 DNA reads TGTGCCAGCAGCGAGGGACAGTCTGTAAGGGAGCAGTACTTC. Translation gives CASSEGQSVREQYF.

This clonotype has ten or more counts. The V call is TRBV10-3, the J call TRBJ1-5; TRBD1 is a possible D gene (6 bases). The V end lost 5 bases, the J end lost 1 base, and 9 bases lay between the germline ends. The CDR3 consists of 14 residues. The V gene's germline CDR1 is ENHRY and CDR2 SYGVKD. DNA for the CDR3: TGTGCCATCAGTCGGGACACAAGCAATCAGCCCCAGCATTTT. It yields the protein CAISRDTSNQPQHF.

This clonotype was observed a few times. The V and J genes are TRBV5-1 and TRBJ1-6; maybe TRBD1 (5 bases). Germline loops: CDR1 SGHRS, CDR2 YFSETQ. This CDR3 spans 15 amino acids. The V gene lost 2 bases and the J gene lost 2 bases, with 8 bases spanning the gap. CDR3 sequence: CASSLGGAYNSPLHF. CDR3 coding DNA: TGCGCCAGCAGCTTAGGAGGGGCCTATAATTCACCCCTCCACTTT.

The chain is built from TRBV7-9 and TRBJ2-7; TRBD1 aligns across 12 bases. The CDR3 is 15 amino acids. J lost 4 bases, V lost 2 bases, and 3 bases had no gene match. The germline V gene encodes CDR1 SEHNR and CDR2 FQNEAQ (reference sequence). The CDR3 DNA follows: TGTGCCAGCAGCTTAAAGGGACAGGGGGCGTACGAGCAGTACTTC. It translates to CASSLKGQGAYEQYF.

This clonotype was counted only a few times. The rearrangement links TRBV10-2 to TRBJ1-2; D ambiguous. Germline values: CDR1 WSHSY, CDR2 SAAADI. The CDR3 has 14 amino acids. V lost 2 bases and J lost 4, with 11 bases in between. CDR3 amino acids: CASSEPTRLYGYTF. CDR3 in DNA: TGCGCCAGCAGTGAGCCGACAAGACTCTATGGCTACACCTTC.